This TCR beta chain came from a study of cytomegalovirus exposure and HLA in healthy donors. Trimming pared 2 bases from V and 4 bases from J, leaving 6 bases between. This CDR3 has 13 amino acids. The germline V gene encodes CDR1 MNHEY and CDR2 SMNVEV (reference sequence). Findings of the study overall: Most observed TCR sequences were rare, whereas some public TCRs were detected in many donors. The likely explanation for a cluster of highly shared sequence variants was sequencing artifact.

Both 60 Vbeta primers and 13 Jbeta primers went into the PCR. Sequenced by immunoSEQ multiplex PCR; TCRdb stores in-frame clones only, minus some. Its clone listing holds around 150,000 clones. Remarks on this clone: Antigen: not known.

This receptor was obtained from a middle-aged man in good health and CMV-seronegative. The genes are TRBV27 and TRBJ1-3, with D hard to call. The sample was PBMCs. CDR3 bases: TGTGCCAGCAGTTTACTTCGGGGAAACACCATATATTTT. It codes for CASSLLRGNTIYF.